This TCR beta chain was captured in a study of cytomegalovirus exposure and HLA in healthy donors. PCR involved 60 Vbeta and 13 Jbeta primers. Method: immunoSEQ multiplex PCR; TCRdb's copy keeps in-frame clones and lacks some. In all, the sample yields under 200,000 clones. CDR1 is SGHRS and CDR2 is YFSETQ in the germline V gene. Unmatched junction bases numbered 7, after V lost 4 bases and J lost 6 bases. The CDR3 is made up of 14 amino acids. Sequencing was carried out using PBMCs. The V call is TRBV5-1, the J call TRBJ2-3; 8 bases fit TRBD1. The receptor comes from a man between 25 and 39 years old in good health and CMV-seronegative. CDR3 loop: CASSETGVYDTQYF. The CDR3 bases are TGCGCCAGCAGCGAGACAGGGGTCTACGATACGCAGTATTTT.